Given below is one T cell receptor beta chain in context. CDR1 and CDR2 from the germline V gene are KGHDR and SFDVKD. The CDR3 consists of 14 residues. Trimming left V 1 base short and J 4 bases short, with 9 bases between. Participants' reported clinical history set cohort assignment. Before they entered the study, exposed participants had met a COVID-19 case within 2 weeks. Here immunoSEQ multiplex PCR was the method, and the copy in TCRdb shows in-frame clones only, minus some. The table shows 200,000 to 250,000 clones, with approximately 90% occurring only once. This specimen belongs to a study of blood T cell repertoires in COVID-19. The wider study: The United States, Italy and Spain supplied acute and convalescent COVID-19 samples. Sources were T cells, B-cell-depleted T cells, or PBMCs; the material itself was cDNA or gDNA.

Sequenced: PBMCs or T cells enriched from blood (not recorded which). The clonotype comes from a man aged 50-60 years who had been exposed to COVID-19. V usage is TRBV24-1 and J usage is TRBJ1-2; D is possibly TRBD1 (6 bases). The DNA of the CDR3 is TGTGCCACCAGTGATTTTGGACAGACCTATGGCTACACCTTC. The encoded protein is CATSDFGQTYGYTF.